This T cell receptor beta chain was observed in a study of T cells after yellow fever vaccination. Across the whole study: Where fractions had low cell numbers, libraries were prepared from them with the SMART-Seq v4 Ultra Low Input RNA kit.

CDR3 length equals 16 residues. TCRdb passed the 5' RACE reads through MiXCR, listing each CDR3 protein once. The table lists some 670,000 distinct CDR3 sequences, around 12% of them singletons, with about 15% in the top ten. This clonotype was detected ten times or more. Antigen: not known. General observations from the study: From the bulk population, abundant clonotypes could contaminate and appear within FACS-sorted repertoires.

The TCR originated in a young man who received the YFV17D yellow fever vaccine. The specimen comprised PBMCs, sampled on the day of the yellow fever booster vaccination. The rearrangement joins TRBV21-1 to TRBJ2-7; whether TRBD2, the table's D call, matches the DNA was not checked. TRBV21-1 is a pseudogene locus. The CDR3 DNA reads TGTGCCAGCAGCCCCCCCCGCGGGAGGGCATCCTACGAGCAGTACTTC. Its protein is CASSPPRGRASYEQYF.